The 9 T cell receptor beta chains below were found in one sample sequenced in a study of TIL therapy for anti-PD-1-resistant metastatic lung cancer. This was the immunoSEQ v3 assay. Clones were read by immunoSEQ multiplex PCR, and TCRdb kept only the in-frame ones, dropping some. The table includes 50,000 to 70,000 clones, about 81% detected once. Time point specified: pre-treatment sample, taken before nivolumab and TIL therapy. Material: blood, obtained at baseline. All receptors derive from a person between 30 and 80 years old with non-small cell lung cancer.

The J gene is TRBJ2-7, the V gene TRBV4-1, with a tentative D call TRBD2 (6 bases). The V end lost 2 bases, the J end lost 2 bases, and 13 bases lay between the germline ends. Germline CDR1 reads MGHRA; CDR2 reads YSYEKL. This CDR3 region has 15 residues. CDR3 residues: CASSQPRDSTYEQYF. The CDR3 coding sequence is TGCGCCAGCAGCCAACCCCGGGACTCTACCTACGAGCAGTACTTC.

The chain uses TRBV7-2 and TRBJ2-7; D is ambiguous. V was shortened by 1 base and J by 2 bases, with 9 bases between the two germline ends. CDR3 length: 14 residues. Germline V gives CDR1 SGHTA, CDR2 FQGNSA. The CDR3 nucleotides are TGTGCCAGCAGCTTAGAACCCCAAACCTACGAGCAGTACTTC. Translating it yields CASSLEPQTYEQYF.

This chain connects TRBV4-1 to TRBJ2-5; the D gene is possibly TRBD1 (6 bases). The germline CDR1 and CDR2 sequences are MGHRA and YSYEKL. The CDR3 length is 14 residues. Trimming shortened V by 3 bases and J by 0 bases, and 8 bases separated the two germline ends. DNA of the CDR3: TGCGCCAGCAGCCACGGACAGCACCAAGAGACCCAGTACTTC. Translated, it gives CASSHGQHQETQYF.

This clone was observed a few times. The chain links TRBV28 to TRBJ2-7; 7 bases match TRBD1. The CDR3 totals 15 residues. The germline V gene has CDR1 MDHEN and CDR2 SYDVKM. Losses at the gene ends were 5 bases for V and 7 bases for J; bases not matched to a gene: 14. CDR3 protein: CASSLGRGQADEQYF. The CDR3 bases are TGTGCCAGCAGTCTGGGCCGCGGACAGGCTGATGAGCAGTACTTC.

V and J are TRBV28 and TRBJ1-2; possible D gene TRBD1, 5 bases. Trimming removed 5 bases from V and 2 bases from J, with 12 bases in between. The CDR3 consists of 14 residues. Germline V CDR1 and CDR2: MDHEN, SYDVKM. The chain's CDR3 is CASSRGDRNYGYTF. CDR3 nucleotides: TGTGCCAGCAGTAGGGGCGACAGAAACTATGGCTACACCTTC.

The CDR3 bases are TGTGCCAGCAGCTTAGAAAGGGCTGGGGCCAACGTCCTGACTTTC. Its protein product is CASSLERAGANVLTF. The chain links TRBV7-9 to TRBJ2-6; D gene ambiguous. Looked up from germline, CDR1 is SEHNR and CDR2 is FQNEAQ (reference sequence). This CDR3 is 15 amino acids long. Between the trimmed V and J ends, which lost 1 base and 2 bases, there was a span of 6 bases.

This clone was found once. The J gene is TRBJ2-7, the V gene TRBV28; TRBD2 matches at 12 bases. This CDR3 contains 16 residues. Germline values: CDR1 MDHEN, CDR2 SYDVKM. J gave up 0 bases and V 8 bases, and 8 bases lay outside the gene matches. The CDR3 loop reads CASLSPGLAGSYEQYF. CDR3 bases: TGTGCCAGCCTTAGCCCGGGACTAGCGGGCTCCTACGAGCAGTACTTC.

The chain employs TRBV6-5 and TRBJ1-2; perhaps TRBD1 as D (6 bases). The CDR3 is made up of 15 amino acids. Germline CDR1 is MNHEY and CDR2 is SVGAGI. Between the trimmed V and J ends, which lost 6 bases and 2 bases, there was a span of 16 bases. As DNA, the CDR3 is TGTGCCAGCAGGCCGGACGACAGGAGGAACTATGGCTACACCTTC. Protein product: CASRPDDRRNYGYTF.

This clone was observed a single time. This sequence joins TRBV7-6 and TRBJ1-1; tentatively, D is TRBD1 (6 bases). Germline V lookup: CDR1 SGHVS, CDR2 FNYEAQ. This CDR3 comprises 16 residues. Between the trimmed V and J ends, which lost 4 bases and 0 bases, there was a span of 15 bases. As DNA, the CDR3 is TGTGCCAGCAGCTCCCGACAGGCAACGATGAACACTGAAGCTTTCTTT. Encoded protein: CASSSRQATMNTEAFF.